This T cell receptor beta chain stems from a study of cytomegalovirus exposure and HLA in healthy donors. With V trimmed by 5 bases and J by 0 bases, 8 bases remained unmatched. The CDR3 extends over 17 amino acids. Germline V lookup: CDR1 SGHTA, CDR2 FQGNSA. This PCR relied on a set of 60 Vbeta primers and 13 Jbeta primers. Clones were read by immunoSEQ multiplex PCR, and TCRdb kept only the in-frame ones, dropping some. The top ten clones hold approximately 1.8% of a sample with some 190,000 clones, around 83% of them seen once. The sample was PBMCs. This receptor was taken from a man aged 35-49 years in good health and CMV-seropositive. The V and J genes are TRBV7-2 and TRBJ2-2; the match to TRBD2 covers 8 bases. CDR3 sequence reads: CASSPRPGLANTGELFF. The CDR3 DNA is TGTGCCAGCAGCCCCCGCCCGGGACTAGCGAACACCGGGGAGCTGTTTTTT. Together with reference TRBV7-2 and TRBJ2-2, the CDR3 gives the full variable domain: GAGVSQSPSNKVTEKGKDVELRCDPISGHTALYWYRQSLGQGLEFLIYFQGNSAPDKSGLPSDRFSAERTGGSVSTLTIQRTQQEDSAVYLCASSPRPGLANTGELFFGEGSRLTVL.